This is a list of T cell receptor beta chains from one sample in a study of blood T cell repertoires in COVID-19. Generated by immunoSEQ multiplex PCR, the TCRdb table keeps only in-frame clones and is missing some. The sample has more than 70,000 clones; 70% to 90% are singletons. Input material: peripheral blood. These receptors all come from a man in his fifties with acute or convalescent COVID-19. The CDR3 runs from the conserved cysteine through the conserved F or W. The D gene is left open where the match is weak. Not all rows give a size; the values are once, few, many and, for expanded clones, a class.

.,TRBJ1-4,TRBV5-4,TRBD1,15,CASSWQGAANEKLFF,TGTGCCAGCAGCTGGCAGGGGGCAGCTAATGAAAAACTGTTTTTT
.,TRBJ1-1,TRBV5-1,TRBD1,16,CASSYFVGQGGTEAFF,TGCGCCAGCAGCTATTTCGTGGGACAGGGAGGCACTGAAGCTTTCTTT
.,TRBJ1-5,TRBV27,TRBD1,18,CASRTAGTGFYSNQPQHF,TGTGCCAGCAGGACCGCCGGGACAGGTTTTTATAGCAATCAGCCCCAGCATTTT
.,TRBJ1-3,TRBV5-5,.,18,CASSLFVVGQLGLDTIYF,TGTGCCAGCAGCTTGTTCGTAGTCGGACAGCTCGGGCTTGACACCATATATTTT
.,TRBJ1-3,TRBV13,TRBD1,15,CATPGTAKSGNTIYF,TGTGCCACCCCCGGGACAGCGAAAAGTGGAAACACCATATATTTT
.,TRBJ2-1,TRBV7-3,TRBD2,16,CASSSGLAGVHDEQFF,TGTGCCAGCAGCTCGGGACTAGCGGGGGTACACGATGAGCAGTTCTTC
.,TRBJ1-1,TRBV12-3/TRBV12-4,.,13,CASSRQGSGQAFF,TGTGCCAGCAGTCGCCAGGGGAGCGGACAAGCTTTCTTT
.,TRBJ2-6,TRBV29-1,.,14,CSVTQGAGANVLTF,TGCAGCGTTACACAGGGAGCTGGGGCCAACGTCCTGACTTTC
few,TRBJ2-2,TRBV7-2,TRBD2,15,CASSPGLGNTGELFF,TGTGCCAGCAGCCCCGGACTAGGAAACACCGGGGAGCTGTTTTTT
.,TRBJ1-4,TRBV19,.,13,CASSIRQFEKLFF,TGTGCCAGTAGTATTAGACAGTTTGAAAAACTGTTTTTT
once,TRBJ1-1,TRBV19,.,16,CASSLPSRHQTDEAFF,TGTGCCAGTAGTCTCCCCAGCAGACACCAAACGGATGAAGCTTTCTTT
.,TRBJ1-5,TRBV30,.,13,CAWSRGGRQPQHF,TGTGCCTGGAGTAGGGGGGGGCGGCAGCCCCAGCATTTT
.,TRBJ2-2,TRBV18,.,17,CASSPREIQGYTGELFF,TGTGCCAGCTCACCAAGGGAGATTCAAGGGTACACCGGGGAGCTGTTTTTT
.,TRBJ1-2,TRBV19,TRBD1,12,CASGDRVGGYTF,TGTGCCAGTGGGGACAGGGTCGGTGGCTACACCTTC
.,TRBJ1-2,TRBV27,TRBD1,14,CASTRTGFDYGYTF,TGTGCCAGCACCAGGACAGGGTTTGACTATGGCTACACCTTC
.,TRBJ1-2,TRBV19,.,14,CASSISVRGYGYTF,TGTGCCAGTAGTATTTCGGTTAGGGGCTATGGCTACACCTTC
.,TRBJ1-2,TRBV4-1,.,18,CASSQEMGDINPHYGYTF,TGCGCCAGCAGCCAAGAGATGGGGGACATCAACCCCCACTATGGCTACACCTTC
.,TRBJ1-6,TRBV9,.,13,CASSPLDSLPLHF,TGTGCCAGCAGCCCCCTGGACAGTTTGCCCCTCCACTTT
.,TRBJ1-3,TRBV14,TRBD1,15,CASSGQGFYRDTIYF,TGTGCCAGCAGCGGACAGGGATTCTATCGGGACACCATATATTTT
.,TRBJ1-5,TRBV19,.,12,CASSIGSQPQHF,TGTGCCAGTAGTATAGGGAGTCAGCCCCAGCATTTT
once,TRBJ2-5,TRBV3-1/TRBV3-2,.,14,CASSQVSSVETQYF,TGTGCCAGCAGCCAAGTATCTAGCGTAGAGACCCAGTACTTC
.,TRBJ1-1,TRBV2,.,16,CASSEAGILGNTEAFF,TGTGCCAGCAGTGAAGCCGGGATACTGGGAAACACTGAAGCTTTCTTT
.,TRBJ1-2,TRBV25-1,TRBD1,15,CASARSGQGDYGYTF,TGTGCCAGCGCAAGGTCCGGACAGGGGGACTATGGCTACACCTTC
.,TRBJ2-2,TRBV9,TRBD2,16,CASSPIAGGFTGELFF,TGTGCCAGCAGCCCCATAGCGGGGGGGTTCACCGGGGAGCTGTTTTTT
.,TRBJ1-6,TRBV19,.,15,CASRQGVSYNSPLHF,TGTGCCAGTAGGCAGGGCGTCTCCTATAATTCACCCCTCCACTTT
.,TRBJ2-2,TRBV7-8,.,13,CASSSHRDGELFF,TGTGCCAGCAGCTCTCACAGAGACGGGGAGCTGTTTTTT
.,TRBJ1-1,TRBV7-9,TRBD1,15,CASSRHDRGNTEAFF,TGTGCCAGCAGTCGACATGACAGGGGTAACACTGAAGCTTTCTTT
.,TRBJ2-1,TRBV7-2,TRBD2,19,CASSLSGTSSFSSYNEQFF,TGTGCCAGCAGCTTGTCCGGGACTAGCTCTTTTAGCTCCTACAATGAGCAGTTCTTC
.,TRBJ2-7,TRBV15,TRBD2,14,CATSIAGEIYEQYF,TGTGCCACCAGCATAGCGGGGGAAATATACGAGCAGTACTTC
.,TRBJ1-4,TRBV5-6,.,16,CASSLAGAGVREKLFF,TGTGCCAGCAGCTTAGCAGGGGCTGGGGTGCGGGAAAAACTGTTTTTT
.,TRBJ1-1,TRBV21-1,.,14,CASSKDLETGTAFF,TGTGCCAGCAGCAAAGATTTGGAGACAGGGACAGCTTTCTTT
.,TRBJ2-2,TRBV7-2,.,13,CASSLTWTGELFF,TGTGCCAGCAGCTTAACATGGACCGGGGAGCTGTTTTTT
.,TRBJ2-1,TRBV4-1,.,13,CASSPGYYNEQFF,TGCGCCAGCAGCCCAGGGTACTACAATGAGCAGTTCTTC
.,TRBJ1-5,TRBV7-2,TRBD1,15,CASSFRGTSNQPQHF,TGTGCCAGCAGCTTCAGGGGGACTAGCAATCAGCCCCAGCATTTT
.,TRBJ2-2,TRBV6-7,.,14,CASTGGVGTGELFF,TGTGCCAGCACCGGCGGGGTGGGCACCGGGGAGCTGTTTTTT
.,TRBJ1-2,TRBV6-1,TRBD1,16,CASSERRGQGHYGYTF,TGTGCCAGCAGTGAACGCAGGGGGCAGGGTCACTATGGCTACACCTTC
.,TRBJ1-4,TRBV6-6,.,15,CASSYVRGSGEKLFF,TGTGCCAGCAGTTACGTAAGGGGGTCTGGTGAAAAACTGTTTTTT